Below, 30 T cell receptor beta chains from the same sample are listed, as sequenced in a study of HIV-infected patients and healthy controls. Alpha and beta constant-region primers primed reverse transcription of 400 to 650 ng RNA. Alpha and beta chain libraries were made separately by chain-specific third strand synthesis with multiplexing indices. TCRdb reanalysed the 5' RACE reads using MiXCR and keeps one entry per CDR3 protein. Of more than 10,000 distinct CDR3 sequences listed, 8% to 8.5% are singletons. Whole blood was used without fractionation, so all unsorted peripheral T cells were included. The sample was blood. Receptor source: an adult in good health.

This clonotype was seen repeatedly, ten times or more. V usage is TRBV5-4 and J usage is TRBJ1-6; TRBD1 agrees at 7 bases. Germline CDR1 SGHNT, CDR2 YYREEE (reference sequence). This CDR3 is 15 amino acids long. The V segment lost 3 bases and the J segment 6 bases; nucleotides outside the gene matches: 6. This CDR3 reads CASSSGTETNSPLHF. The CDR3 nucleotides are TGTGCCAGCAGCTCGGGGACAGAGACTAATTCACCCCTCCACTTT.

This clonotype is labeled medium-sized. This chain uses TRBV28 with TRBJ2-3; TRBD1 matches 8 bases. The CDR3 contains 18 residues. V dropped 9 bases and J dropped 3; count of bases not matched to a gene: 20. CDR1 is MDHEN and CDR2 is SYDVKM in the germline V gene. The CDR3 region has the DNA TGTGCCAGTACGACCAAGTTTTGGGACAGGAGACGAACAGATACGCAGTATTTT. Encoded protein: CASTTKFWDRRRTDTQYF.

This clonotype has at least ten counts. The chain carries TRBV3-1 and TRBJ2-7; TRBD2 is a possible D gene (6 bases). The CDR3 extends over 14 amino acids. CDR1 is LGHDT, CDR2 YNNKEL, per germline (reference sequence). The V and J ends lost 4 bases and 6 bases respectively, with 16 bases between them. Here the CDR3 reads CASSLYSTSREQYF. The DNA for the CDR3 is TGTGCCAGCAGCCTCTATTCTACTAGCCGCGAGCAGTACTTC.

By its share, this clonotype is medium-sized (0.01 to 0.1%). The chain carries TRBV11-2 and TRBJ2-3, with D tentatively TRBD2 (6 bases). V was pared by 1 base and J by 6 bases, with 14 bases between. The CDR3 is 15 residues long. CDR1 is SGHAT, CDR2 FQNNGV, per germline. The DNA of the CDR3 is TGTGCCAGCAGCTTAGGGAGGGAAAGATTGGATACGCAGTATTTT. This translates into CASSLGRERLDTQYF.

The chain combines TRBV2 with TRBJ2-2; D may be TRBD2 (5 bases). The CDR3 sequence is 11 residues long. Germline CDR1 SNHLY, CDR2 FYNNEI. Between the trimmed V and J ends, which lost 6 bases and 7 bases, there was a span of 6 bases. CDR3 protein: CASSDYGELFF. The CDR3 DNA reads TGTGCCAGCAGCGACTACGGGGAGCTGTTTTTT.

There are a few counts of this clonotype. The rearrangement uses TRBV12-3 or TRBV12-4 and TRBJ1-2, with D possibly being TRBD1 (6 bases). V was cut by 5 bases and J by 5 bases, with 12 bases left in between. The CDR3 is 13 residues long. As DNA, the CDR3 is TGTGCCAGCAGTGGGGGACACCTTTATGGCTACACCTTC. Translation gives CASSGGHLYGYTF.

This clonotype is medium-sized by share. This chain's CDR3 is CSASRLRDEQYF. CDR3 DNA: TGCAGTGCTAGTCGTTTGAGGGACGAGCAGTACTTC. V gene TRBV20-1 combines with J gene TRBJ2-7; maybe TRBD2 (5 bases). Per the germline V gene, CDR1 is DFQATT and CDR2 is SNEGSKA (reference sequence). Between the trimmed V and J ends, which lost 3 bases and 5 bases, there was a span of 11 bases. The CDR3 consists of 12 residues.

DNA of the CDR3: TGTGCCAGCAGTACAGGGTACGAGCAGTACTTC. Its protein product is CASSTGYEQYF. The rearrangement joins TRBV6-5 to TRBJ2-7; TRBD1 is a possible D gene (6 bases). Germline V gives CDR1 MNHEY, CDR2 SVGAGI. The CDR3 loop spans 11 amino acids. Trimming cost V 5 bases and J 4 bases, with 6 bases left between them.

The genes are TRBV20-1 and TRBJ2-3; weak D call: TRBD1 (5 bases). The J call is in doubt because the DNA end fits TRBJ1-5 better. Germline CDR1 DFQATT, CDR2 SNEGSKA (reference sequence). This CDR3 region has 14 residues. CDR3 amino acids: CSAAGTRSANTQHF. The CDR3 DNA is TGCAGTGCTGCCGGGACTCGCTCTGCCAATACGCAGCATTTT.

The chain uses TRBV12-3 or TRBV12-4 and TRBJ2-2; 7 nucleotides agree with TRBD2. J was trimmed by 5 bases and V by 3 bases; bases with no gene match: 12. The CDR3 consists of 17 residues. The CDR3 protein is CASSFGLGGSGTGELFF. The CDR3, as DNA: TGTGCCAGCAGTTTCGGGCTGGGCGGTAGCGGGACCGGGGAGCTGTTTTTT.

Sample share makes this clonotype medium-sized. The gene calls are TRBV12-3 or TRBV12-4 and TRBJ1-5; TRBD1 matches 9 bases. J was trimmed by 1 base and V by 5 bases; bases with no gene match: 3. The CDR3 spans 15 residues. CDR3 sequence (DNA): TGTGCCAGCAGTATACAGGGGGCAAGCAATCAGCCCCAGCATTTT. Residues: CASSIQGASNQPQHF.

This clonotype qualifies as medium-sized. This sequence joins TRBV7-2 and TRBJ2-3, with D perhaps matching TRBD1 (5 bases). V dropped 5 bases and J dropped 6 bases, with 12 bases sitting between them. This CDR3 spans 13 amino acids. The germline V gene encodes CDR1 SGHTA and CDR2 FQGNSA. The CDR3: CASSVAGSDTQYF. CDR3 DNA: TGTGCCAGCAGCGTTGCAGGGTCCGATACGCAGTATTTT.

This clonotype has ten or more counts. This chain joins TRBV10-3 and TRBJ2-7; 11 nucleotides line up with TRBD1. The CDR3 consists of 14 residues. Trimming removed 6 bases from V and 6 bases from J; junction bases left unmatched: 7. Germline CDR1 ENHRY, CDR2 SYGVKD. In nucleotides, the CDR3 is TGTGCCATCAGGGGGGACAGGGGGTCTTTCGAGCAGTACTTC. Its protein product is CAIRGDRGSFEQYF.

V is TRBV20-1 and J is TRBJ2-7; the D gene could be TRBD1 or TRBD2 (5 bases each). This CDR3 is built from 15 residues. Per germline, CDR1 DFQATT and CDR2 SNEGSKA (reference sequence). V lost 0 bases and J 4 bases, leaving 16 bases between the germline ends. In nucleotides, the CDR3 is TGCAGTGCTAGAGATTCCGGGACGCTTGGGTACGAGCAGTACTTC. Translating gives CSARDSGTLGYEQYF.

By sample fraction, this clonotype is medium-sized. This rearrangement joins TRBV24-1 to TRBJ2-6; D is ambiguous. The ends were cut back, 3 bases at V and 8 bases at J, with 7 bases in the middle. Looked up from germline, CDR1 is KGHDR and CDR2 is SFDVKD. This CDR3 spans 13 amino acids. CDR3 nucleotide sequence: TGTGCCACCAGTGATCCCGGTCCCAACGTCCTGACTTTC. This gives the protein CATSDPGPNVLTF.

This clonotype is termed medium-sized. This chain uses TRBV5-6 with TRBJ2-1; 10 bases line up with TRBD1. The CDR3 is 14 residues long. Germline V gives CDR1 SGHDT, CDR2 YYEEEE. Trimming at V came to 7 bases and at J to 8 bases, leaving 9 bases not matched to a gene. The CDR3 protein is CASCVGTGAYEQFF. CDR3 DNA: TGTGCCAGCTGTGTTGGGACAGGGGCCTATGAGCAGTTCTTC.

Of note for this clonotype: Given a much more abundant clone one base away, this may be a read error. The chain has TRBV28 and TRBJ2-5, with D hard to call. CDR3 length: 13 residues. Germline V lookup: CDR1 MDHEN, CDR2 SYDVKM. CDR3 sequence: CASSLRRQETRYF. The CDR3 bases are TGTGCCAGCAGTTTGAGACGGCAAGAGACCCGGTACTTC.

The gene calls are TRBV6-5 and TRBJ1-6; D perhaps matches TRBD1 (5 bases). Trimming took 2 bases from V and 9 from J, leaving 8 bases between them. CDR3 length: 13 amino acids. The V gene's germline CDR1 is MNHEY and CDR2 SVGAGI. The CDR3 nucleotides read TGTGCCAGCAGTTACGGGGGTTTTTCACCCCTCCACTTT. Protein product: CASSYGGFSPLHF.

Many counts were recorded for this clonotype. The CDR3 spells CASSQVAGNSPLHF. As DNA, the CDR3 is TGTGCCAGCAGCCAAGTGGCCGGCAATTCACCCCTCCACTTT. This sequence joins TRBV14 and TRBJ1-6; D call uncertain. Trimming pared 1 base from V and 7 bases from J, leaving 8 bases between. Per the germline V gene, CDR1 is SGHDN and CDR2 is FVKESK. This CDR3 region has 14 residues.

This clonotype was found many times. The chain combines TRBV28 with TRBJ2-7; a possible D gene is TRBD2 (7 bases). CDR3 size: 13 residues. Germline V gene lookup returns CDR1 MDHEN and CDR2 SYDVKM. V shed 6 bases and J shed 2 bases, with 11 bases lying between them. CDR3 in amino acids: CASSRGAAYEQYF. In DNA form, the CDR3 reads TGTGCCAGCAGCCGGGGGGCAGCCTACGAGCAGTACTTC.

This clonotype was found many times. The V gene is TRBV7-2, the J gene TRBJ2-7; D uncertain. The germline V gene encodes CDR1 SGHTA and CDR2 FQGNSA. CDR3 length equals 12 residues. The germline V and J ends were trimmed by 4 bases and 7 bases, with 11 bases remaining between them. CDR3 sequence (DNA): TGTGCCAGCAGCTCCTTGACCGAAGAGCAGTACTTC. Residues: CASSSLTEEQYF.

This clonotype was recorded many times. The chain couples TRBV11-2 to TRBJ2-3; 8 nucleotides match TRBD1. This CDR3 is built from 18 residues. Germline CDR1 SGHAT, CDR2 FQNNGV. V shed 2 bases, J shed 0 bases, and the junction held 10 bases outside the gene matches. The CDR3 reads CASSLFLGGTGSTDTQYF. In DNA, the CDR3 is TGTGCCAGCAGCTTATTCCTAGGCGGGACAGGCAGCACAGATACGCAGTATTTT.

This clonotype counts as medium-sized. The chain uses TRBV10-3 and TRBJ2-3, with TRBD1 matching 9 bases. The CDR3 contains 12 residues. The ends lost 11 bases at V and 4 bases at J; junction bases unmatched: 4. Per the germline V gene, CDR1 is ENHRY and CDR2 is SYGVKD. In nucleotides, the CDR3 is TGTGCCGTCGGGACAGGGTCAGATACGCAGTATTTT. Translating it yields CAVGTGSDTQYF.

The sample holds many counts of this clonotype. The V gene is TRBV7-2, the J gene TRBJ2-3; D is possibly TRBD1 or TRBD2 (5 bases each). The CDR3 is 13 residues long. Trimming removed 6 bases from V and 1 base from J, with 8 bases in between. Germline CDR1 and CDR2: SGHTA and FQGNSA. This chain's CDR3 is CASRGVGTDTQYF. CDR3 bases: TGTGCCAGCAGGGGGGTTGGCACAGATACGCAGTATTTT.

This clonotype was picked up many times. The rearrangement uses TRBV2 and TRBJ1-2; 9 bases align to TRBD1. Germline trimming cut 7 bases from V and 3 bases from J; bases unmatched to any gene: 3. Per the germline V gene, CDR1 is SNHLY and CDR2 is FYNNEI. The CDR3 length is 13 residues. CDR3: CASMRQGDYGYTF. As DNA, the CDR3 is TGTGCCAGCATGAGACAGGGGGACTATGGCTACACCTTC.

The V call is TRBV6-5, the J call TRBJ2-7; a weak D match, TRBD2 (7 bases). Trimming took 9 bases from V and 1 from J, leaving 13 bases between them. The CDR3 has 13 residues. CDR1 is MNHEY and CDR2 is SVGAGI in the germline V gene. In DNA, the CDR3 is TGTGCCAGTGCGGGGGCTGATTCCTACGAGCAGTACTTC. Its protein is CASAGADSYEQYF.

This clonotype was found many times. V is TRBV5-1 and J is TRBJ2-1; 7 bases are shared with TRBD1. The trim removed 2 bases at V and 4 bases at J, leaving 9 bases unmatched. Germline V gene sequence: CDR1 SGHRS, CDR2 YFSETQ. This CDR3 spans 16 amino acids. CDR3 sequence (DNA): TGCGCCAGCAGCTTAGGGACAGACCCTTTTTACAATGAGCAGTTCTTC. The encoded protein is CASSLGTDPFYNEQFF.

The V gene is TRBV20-1, the J gene TRBJ1-1; D possibly corresponds to TRBD1 (5 bases). The germline V gene has CDR1 DFQATT and CDR2 SNEGSKA (reference sequence). The CDR3 covers 15 residues. The V and J ends lost 5 bases and 4 bases respectively, with 20 bases between them. For the CDR3, the DNA is TGCAGTGCTCCCTACCTCGCGGGAGGGACCACTGAAGCTTTCTTT. This encodes CSAPYLAGGTTEAFF.

In its sample, this clonotype was seen many times. The rearrangement links TRBV30 to TRBJ1-5, with 8 bases matching TRBD1. V gave up 4 bases and J gave up 6 bases; unmatched junction bases: 17. The V gene's germline CDR1 is GTSNPN and CDR2 SVGIG (reference sequence). The CDR3 has 17 residues. The CDR3 sequence: CAWTRPDPTGDGQPQHF. The CDR3 DNA reads as TGTGCCTGGACCAGACCCGATCCGACAGGGGATGGTCAGCCCCAGCATTTT.

By proportion, this clonotype is medium-sized. The V and J genes are TRBV11-2 and TRBJ2-6; 7 bases match TRBD1. V trimming: 4 bases; J trimming: 0 bases; junction bases outside the gene matches: 15. The CDR3 runs 20 residues. Germline lookup yields CDR1 SGHAT and CDR2 FQNNGV. The CDR3, as DNA: TGTGCCAGCAGCTCCCGGTCGACAGGGCGACTTCTCTCTGGGGCCAACGTCCTGACTTTC. It is translated as CASSSRSTGRLLSGANVLTF.